The 26 T cell receptor beta chains in this list originate from one sample, sequenced in a study of T cell responses to AZD1222 COVID-19 vaccine. Clones were read by immunoSEQ multiplex PCR, and TCRdb kept only the in-frame ones, dropping some. The sample includes under 45,000 clones, around 80% of them seen just once. This material consisted of peripheral blood, taken 28 days after the second AZD1222 dose. The receptors shown here come from an adult who received the AZD1222 COVID-19 vaccine.

This clone has only a few counts. J is TRBJ2-7 and V is TRBV3-1 (or the pseudogene TRBV3-2), with 11 bases that match TRBD2. V lost 7 bases and J lost 5; bases outside the gene matches: 10. CDR3 length equals 15 residues. The V gene's germline CDR1 is LGHDT and CDR2 YNNKEL (reference sequence). The CDR3 bases are TGTGCCAGCACTCCTAGCGGGGGGAGCTTTGACGAGCAGTACTTC. This codes for CASTPSGGSFDEQYF.

The V gene is TRBV11-2, the J gene TRBJ1-3, with D maybe TRBD1 (5 bases). The V end lost 8 bases, the J end lost 0 bases, and 11 bases lay between the germline ends. The CDR3 has 14 residues. Per the germline V gene, CDR1 is SGHAT and CDR2 is FQNNGV. In DNA form, the CDR3 reads TGTGCCAGCCAAGCAGGGTTCTCTGGAAACACCATATATTTT. It codes for CASQAGFSGNTIYF.

The sample holds a few counts of this clone. The chain uses TRBV2 and TRBJ1-2, with D perhaps matching TRBD1 (6 bases). CDR1 is SNHLY, CDR2 FYNNEI, per germline. Deletions cut 2 bases from V and 3 bases from J, with 13 bases between. This CDR3 region has 15 residues. CDR3 protein: CASSERGVPDYGYTF. The CDR3 coding sequence is TGTGCCAGCAGTGAAAGGGGGGTTCCTGACTATGGCTACACCTTC.

The sample holds one count of this clone. The V gene is TRBV3-1 (or the pseudogene TRBV3-2), the J gene TRBJ1-2, with a possible D match to TRBD1 (6 bases). Trimming took 2 bases from V and 2 from J, leaving 12 bases between them. Germline V gene sequence: CDR1 LGHDT, CDR2 YNNKEL (reference sequence). CDR3 size: 15 residues. In DNA form, the CDR3 reads TGTGCCAGCAGCCAAATCGGACAGATAAACTATGGCTACACCTTC. Amino acid sequence: CASSQIGQINYGYTF.

This clone came up once. The chain recombines TRBV27 with TRBJ1-3; D not resolved. The length of the CDR3 is 17 residues. CDR1 is MNHEY and CDR2 is SMNVEV in the germline V gene (reference sequence). V dropped 4 bases and J dropped 2 bases, with 18 bases sitting between them. CDR3 loop: CASSSRNPRHAGNTIYF. CDR3 nucleotide sequence: TGTGCCAGCAGTTCTCGGAACCCTCGACACGCTGGAAACACCATATATTTT.

The chain combines TRBV24-1 with TRBJ1-2, with unresolved D. Germline CDR1 reads KGHDR; CDR2 reads SFDVKD. The CDR3 has 13 amino acids. Trimming pared 8 bases from V and 5 bases from J, leaving 14 bases between. The CDR3: CATKGRREYGYTF. The CDR3, as DNA: TGTGCCACCAAAGGCAGACGAGAATATGGCTACACCTTC.

The V gene is TRBV11-2, the J gene TRBJ2-4, with TRBD1 matching 9 bases. The length of the CDR3 is 14 residues. V dropped 7 bases and J dropped 8; count of bases not matched to a gene: 9. CDR1 is SGHAT and CDR2 is FQNNGV in the germline V gene. The DNA of the CDR3 is TGTGCCAGCACTGGGGGGACAGGGTCCTACATTCAGTACTTC. Residues: CASTGGTGSYIQYF.

The chain recombines TRBV19 with TRBJ1-1; 7 nucleotides align to TRBD1. CDR1 and CDR2 (germline): LNHDA, SQIVND (reference sequence). CDR3 length: 14 amino acids. V gave up 3 bases and J gave up 4 bases; unmatched junction bases: 5. The CDR3 sequence: CASSMNRGGTEAFF. The CDR3 DNA reads TGTGCCAGTAGTATGAACAGGGGCGGCACTGAAGCTTTCTTT.

V and J are TRBV19 and TRBJ1-1; tentative D call: TRBD1 (6 bases). The CDR3 runs to 14 residues. Germline V CDR1 and CDR2: LNHDA, SQIVND (reference sequence). Trimming cost V 6 bases and J 2 bases, with 13 bases left between them. The CDR3 bases are TGTGCCAGTAGCCCGGACAGAATTAACACTGAAGCTTTCTTT. Protein sequence: CASSPDRINTEAFF.

Worth noting for this clone: In the same sample, other DNA sequences code for this CDR3. The V call is TRBV5-1, the J call TRBJ1-2; 7 positions agree with TRBD1. Looked up from germline, CDR1 is SGHRS and CDR2 is YFSETQ. V shed 0 bases and J 5 bases; nucleotides not matched to a gene: 4. The CDR3 sequence is 14 residues long. CDR3 sequence: CASSLEGQTYGYTF. For the CDR3, the DNA is TGCGCCAGCAGCTTGGAGGGACAGACGTATGGCTACACCTTC.

The chain recombines TRBV25-1 with TRBJ1-1; D is perhaps TRBD1 (5 bases). The CDR3 consists of 12 residues. Per germline, CDR1 MGHDK and CDR2 SYGVNS. V was trimmed by 6 bases and J by 10 bases, leaving 15 bases between them. The CDR3 loop reads CASSAGARGAFF. For the CDR3, the DNA is TGTGCCAGCAGCGCCGGGGCCCGCGGAGCTTTCTTT.

The chain recombines TRBV6-5 with TRBJ1-5, with D uncertain. Germline CDR1 reads MNHEY; CDR2 reads SVGAGI. CDR3 length: 14 residues. Trimming stripped 6 bases from V and 6 bases from J, with 15 bases between. The CDR3 is CASRPIHAGQPQHF. CDR3 DNA: TGTGCCAGCAGACCCATCCATGCAGGTCAGCCCCAGCATTTT.

This chain joins TRBV6-2 or TRBV6-3 and TRBJ2-3; 10 bases align to TRBD2. V lost 2 bases and J lost 2; bases outside the gene matches: 7. In germline, CDR1 is MNHEY, CDR2 SVGEGT. This CDR3 comprises 17 residues. The CDR3 DNA is TGTGCCAGCAGTTACACCCGAGCGGGGGGGCTCACAGATACGCAGTATTTT. Translation: CASSYTRAGGLTDTQYF.

The chain is built from TRBV6-5 and TRBJ1-6, with unresolved D. The germline V gene has CDR1 MNHEY and CDR2 SVGAGI. The germline V and J ends were trimmed by 5 bases and 13 bases, with 21 bases remaining between them. The CDR3 consists of 15 residues. The CDR3: CASSPVQRREIPLHF. The CDR3 nucleotides read TGTGCCAGCAGTCCAGTACAGCGCCGCGAAATTCCCCTCCACTTT.

J is TRBJ1-5 and V is TRBV23-1; D is perhaps TRBD1 (6 bases). TRBV23-1 is placed among ORFs of uncertain function. The CDR3 runs 14 residues. V was shortened by 3 bases and J by 5 bases, with 11 bases between the two germline ends. The DNA for the CDR3 is TGCGCCAGCAGTCAGTGCAGGGGTGATCAGCCCCAGCATTTT. This encodes CASSQCRGDQPQHF.

V usage is TRBV29-1 and J usage is TRBJ1-5; TRBD1 aligns across 7 bases. This CDR3 is built from 12 residues. V shed 6 bases, J shed 4 bases, and the junction held 3 bases outside the gene matches. CDR1 SQVTM and CDR2 ANQGSEA come from the germline V gene. The CDR3 DNA sequence: TGCAGCGTATTGACAGGGAATCAGCCCCAGCATTTT. Amino acid sequence: CSVLTGNQPQHF.

The chain uses TRBV27 and TRBJ2-7; D is possibly TRBD1 (5 bases). Trimming cost V 2 bases and J 3 bases, with 11 bases left between them. This CDR3 region has 14 residues. Per germline, CDR1 MNHEY and CDR2 SMNVEV (reference sequence). The CDR3 is CASSLQAGRYEQYF. DNA of the CDR3: TGTGCCAGCAGTTTACAAGCAGGGCGCTACGAGCAGTACTTC.

This chain joins TRBV6-1 and TRBJ1-2; the D is unclear. The CDR3 totals 13 residues. Germline lookup yields CDR1 MNHNS and CDR2 SASEGT. The ends were cut back, 0 bases at V and 6 bases at J, with 8 bases in the middle. DNA for the CDR3: TGTGCCAGCAGTGAAGCAGCCGGGAATGGCTACACCTTC. It is translated as CASSEAAGNGYTF.

This clone appeared once. The gene calls are TRBV27 and TRBJ1-2, with D uncertain. This CDR3 region has 13 residues. V was cut by 5 bases and J by 4 bases, with 11 bases left in between. Per the germline V gene, CDR1 is MNHEY and CDR2 is SMNVEV (reference sequence). The CDR3 protein is CASSLGSRYGYTF. The CDR3 region has the DNA TGTGCCAGCAGTCTGGGGTCGCGCTATGGCTACACCTTC.

The chain joins TRBV3-1 (or the pseudogene TRBV3-2) to TRBJ1-2; unclear D gene. This CDR3 contains 11 residues. Trimming pared 2 bases from V and 7 bases from J, leaving 5 bases between. Germline lookup yields CDR1 LGHDT and CDR2 YNNKEL (reference sequence). CDR3: CASSQHGGYTF. DNA for the CDR3: TGTGCCAGCAGCCAACACGGTGGCTACACCTTC.

Comment on this clone: At one end, the junction sequence differs from germline, possibly due to a read error. The V call is TRBV7-7, the J call TRBJ2-5, with 8 bases aligning to TRBD1. Per the germline V gene, CDR1 is SSHAT and CDR2 is FNYEAQ (reference sequence). The CDR3 consists of 14 residues. This CDR3 is CASSLSGTGETQYF. CDR3 nucleotide sequence: TGTGCTAGCAGCTTATCAGGGACAGGAGAGACCCAGTACTTC.

The chain joins TRBV6-5 to TRBJ1-5; D possibly corresponds to TRBD1 (5 bases). V lost 2 bases to trimming and J lost 2 bases, with 10 bases between them. Germline V CDR1 and CDR2: MNHEY, SVGAGI. The CDR3 length is 15 residues. This chain's CDR3 is CASSYDSSGNQPQHF. As DNA, the CDR3 is TGTGCCAGCAGTTACGACAGCTCGGGCAATCAGCCCCAGCATTTT.

This chain links TRBV20-1 with TRBJ2-7; weak D call: TRBD1 (6 bases). The ends were cut back, 3 bases at V and 3 bases at J, with 27 bases in the middle. This CDR3 is 18 amino acids long. Germline V lookup: CDR1 DFQATT, CDR2 SNEGSKA (reference sequence). The CDR3 coding sequence is TGCAGTGCTAGTCTTGTGAGGACAGCCAGCGAAAATAGCTACGAGCAGTACTTC. It translates to CSASLVRTASENSYEQYF.

V usage is TRBV9 and J usage is TRBJ2-7; 7 bases line up with TRBD2. CDR1 SGDLS and CDR2 YYNGEE come from the germline V gene. Trimming took 5 bases from V and 2 from J; bases not matched to a gene: 13. The CDR3 extends over 16 amino acids. The CDR3 is CASSHPREGPTYEQYF. The CDR3 nucleotides are TGTGCCAGCAGTCACCCAAGGGAGGGGCCAACCTACGAGCAGTACTTC.

This clone was seen a single time. The rearrangement joins TRBV19 to TRBJ2-3; TRBD1 might be the D (6 bases). CDR3 length: 14 residues. V was cut by 9 bases and J by 1 base, with 14 bases left in between. Germline-derived CDR1 and CDR2 are LNHDA and SQIVND (reference sequence). The CDR3 region is CASPQGLGTDTQYF. The CDR3 nucleotides read TGTGCCAGCCCACAGGGTCTCGGCACAGATACGCAGTATTTT.

This clone has a handful of counts. The chain combines TRBV2 with TRBJ1-2; no definite D call. V was clipped by 7 bases and J by 4 bases, with 16 bases between them. The germline CDR1 and CDR2 sequences are SNHLY and FYNNEI. CDR3 length: 14 amino acids. This chain's CDR3 is CASTINKQTYGYTF. The CDR3, as DNA: TGTGCCAGCACCATTAATAAACAGACCTATGGCTACACCTTC.